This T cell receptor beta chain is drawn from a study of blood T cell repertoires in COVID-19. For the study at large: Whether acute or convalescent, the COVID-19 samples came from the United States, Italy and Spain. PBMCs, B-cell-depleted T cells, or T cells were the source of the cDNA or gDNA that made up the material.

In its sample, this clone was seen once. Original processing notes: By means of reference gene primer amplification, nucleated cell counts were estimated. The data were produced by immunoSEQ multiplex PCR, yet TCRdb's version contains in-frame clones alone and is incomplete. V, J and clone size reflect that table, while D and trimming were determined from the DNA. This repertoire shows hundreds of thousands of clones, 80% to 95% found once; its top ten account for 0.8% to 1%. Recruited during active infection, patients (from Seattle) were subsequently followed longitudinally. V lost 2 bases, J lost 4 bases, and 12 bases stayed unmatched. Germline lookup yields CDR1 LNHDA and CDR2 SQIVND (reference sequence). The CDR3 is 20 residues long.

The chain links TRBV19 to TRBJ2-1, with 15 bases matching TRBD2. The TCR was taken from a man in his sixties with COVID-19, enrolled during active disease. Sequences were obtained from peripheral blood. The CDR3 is CASSIFRTSGRAGGYNEQFF. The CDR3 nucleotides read TGTGCCAGTAGTATATTTAGGACTAGCGGGAGGGCCGGGGGGTACAATGAGCAGTTCTTC. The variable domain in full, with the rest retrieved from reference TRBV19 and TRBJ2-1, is DGGITQSPKYLFRKEGQNVTLSCEQNLNHDAMYWYRQDPGQGLRLIYYSQIVNDFQKGDIAEGYSVSREKKESFPLTVTSAQKNPTAFYLCASSIFRTSGRAGGYNEQFFGPGTRLTVL.